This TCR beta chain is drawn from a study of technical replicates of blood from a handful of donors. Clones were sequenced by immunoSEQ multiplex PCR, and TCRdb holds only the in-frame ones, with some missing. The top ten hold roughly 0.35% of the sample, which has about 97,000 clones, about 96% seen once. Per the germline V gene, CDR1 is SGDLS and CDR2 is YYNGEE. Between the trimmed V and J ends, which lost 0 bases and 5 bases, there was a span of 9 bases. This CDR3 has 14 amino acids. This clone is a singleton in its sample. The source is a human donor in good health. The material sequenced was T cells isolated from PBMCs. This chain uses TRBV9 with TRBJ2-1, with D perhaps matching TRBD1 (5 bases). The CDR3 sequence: CASSVAGYDNEQFF. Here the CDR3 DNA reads TGTGCCAGCAGCGTAGCAGGGTACGACAATGAGCAGTTCTTC.